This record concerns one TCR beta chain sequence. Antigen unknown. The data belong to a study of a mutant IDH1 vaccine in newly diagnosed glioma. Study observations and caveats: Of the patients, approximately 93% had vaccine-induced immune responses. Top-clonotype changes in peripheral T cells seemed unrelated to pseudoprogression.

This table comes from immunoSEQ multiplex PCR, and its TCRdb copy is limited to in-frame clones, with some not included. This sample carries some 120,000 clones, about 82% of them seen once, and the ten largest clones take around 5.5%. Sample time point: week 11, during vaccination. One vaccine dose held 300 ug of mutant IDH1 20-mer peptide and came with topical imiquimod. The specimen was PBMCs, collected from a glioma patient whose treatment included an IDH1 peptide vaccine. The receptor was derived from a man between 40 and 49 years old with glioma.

CDR3 loop: CASSYKGGPSYEQYF. CDR3 in DNA: TGTGCCAGCAGTTACAAAGGGGGCCCCTCCTACGAGCAGTACTTC. The V call is TRBV6-5, the J call TRBJ2-7; 7 nucleotides line up with TRBD1. The V and J ends lost 2 bases and 0 bases, in that order; junction bases with no gene match: 4. The CDR3 totals 15 residues. Germline CDR1 and CDR2: MNHEY and SVGAGI.